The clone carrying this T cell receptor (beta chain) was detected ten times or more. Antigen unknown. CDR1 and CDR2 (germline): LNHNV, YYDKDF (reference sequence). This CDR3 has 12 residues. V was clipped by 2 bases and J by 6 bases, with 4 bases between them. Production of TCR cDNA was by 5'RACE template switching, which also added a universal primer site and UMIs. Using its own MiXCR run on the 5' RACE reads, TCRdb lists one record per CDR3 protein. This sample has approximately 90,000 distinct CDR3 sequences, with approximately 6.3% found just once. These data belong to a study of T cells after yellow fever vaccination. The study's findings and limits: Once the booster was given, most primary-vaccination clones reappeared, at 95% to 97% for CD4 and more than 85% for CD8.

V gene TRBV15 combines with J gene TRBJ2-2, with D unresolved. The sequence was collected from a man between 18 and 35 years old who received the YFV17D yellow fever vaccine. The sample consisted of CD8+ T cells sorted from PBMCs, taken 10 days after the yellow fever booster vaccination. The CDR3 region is CATSRQSGELFF. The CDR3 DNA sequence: TGTGCCACCAGCAGACAATCCGGGGAGCTGTTTTTT.